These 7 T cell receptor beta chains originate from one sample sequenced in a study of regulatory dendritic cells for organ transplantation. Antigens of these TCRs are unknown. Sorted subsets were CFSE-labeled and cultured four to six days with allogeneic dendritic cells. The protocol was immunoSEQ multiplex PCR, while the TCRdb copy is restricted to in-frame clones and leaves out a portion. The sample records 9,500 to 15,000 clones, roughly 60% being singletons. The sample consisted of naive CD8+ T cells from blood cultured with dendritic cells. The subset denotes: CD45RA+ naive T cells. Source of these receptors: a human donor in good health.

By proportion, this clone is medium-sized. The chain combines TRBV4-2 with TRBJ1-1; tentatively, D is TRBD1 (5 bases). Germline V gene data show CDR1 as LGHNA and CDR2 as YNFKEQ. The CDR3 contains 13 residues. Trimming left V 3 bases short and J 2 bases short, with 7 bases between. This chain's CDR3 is CASSQGGNTEAFF. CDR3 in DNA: TGTGCCAGCAGCCAGGGGGGAAACACTGAAGCTTTCTTT.

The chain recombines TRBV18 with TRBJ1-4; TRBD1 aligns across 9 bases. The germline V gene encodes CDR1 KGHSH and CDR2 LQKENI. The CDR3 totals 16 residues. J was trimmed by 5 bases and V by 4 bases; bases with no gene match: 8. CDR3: CASSLGSGTGNEKLFF. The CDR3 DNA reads TGTGCCAGCTCACTTGGGTCCGGGACAGGGAATGAAAAACTGTTTTTT.

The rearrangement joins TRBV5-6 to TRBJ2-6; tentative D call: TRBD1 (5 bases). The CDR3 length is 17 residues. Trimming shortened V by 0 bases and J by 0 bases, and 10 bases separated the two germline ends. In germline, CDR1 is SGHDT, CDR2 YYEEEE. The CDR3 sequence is CASSLEGAVSGANVLTF. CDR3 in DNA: TGTGCCAGCAGCTTGGAAGGGGCTGTCTCTGGGGCCAACGTCCTGACTTTC.

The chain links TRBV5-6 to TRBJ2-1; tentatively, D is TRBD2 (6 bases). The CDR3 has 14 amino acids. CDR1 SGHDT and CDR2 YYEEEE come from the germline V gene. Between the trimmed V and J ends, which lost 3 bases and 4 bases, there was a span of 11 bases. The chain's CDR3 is CASSYGGLYNEQFF. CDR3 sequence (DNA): TGTGCCAGCAGCTATGGAGGGCTGTACAATGAGCAGTTCTTC.

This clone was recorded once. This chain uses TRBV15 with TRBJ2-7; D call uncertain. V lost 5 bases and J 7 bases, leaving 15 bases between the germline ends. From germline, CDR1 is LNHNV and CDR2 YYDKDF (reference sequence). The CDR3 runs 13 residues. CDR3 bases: TGTGCCACCAGCGTTCGACCAGGTAGAGAGCAGTACTTC. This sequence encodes CATSVRPGREQYF.

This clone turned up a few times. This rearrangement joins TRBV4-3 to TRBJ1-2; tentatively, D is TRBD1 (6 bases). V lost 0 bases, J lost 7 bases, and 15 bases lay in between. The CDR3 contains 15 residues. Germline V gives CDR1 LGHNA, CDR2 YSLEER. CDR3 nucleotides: TGCGCCAGCAGCCAAGATCTAGGGTCAGGGGTTGGCTACACCTTC. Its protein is CASSQDLGSGVGYTF.

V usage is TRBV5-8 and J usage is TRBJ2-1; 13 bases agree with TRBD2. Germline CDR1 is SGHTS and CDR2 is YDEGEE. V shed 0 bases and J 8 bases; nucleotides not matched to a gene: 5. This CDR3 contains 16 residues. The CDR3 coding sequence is TGTGCCAGCAGCTTGGCAACTAGCGGGGGGGCGTATGAGCAGTTCTTC. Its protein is CASSLATSGGAYEQFF.